The 31 T cell receptor beta chains below all came from one sample that was sequenced in a study of blood T cell repertoires in COVID-19. The protocol was immunoSEQ multiplex PCR, while the TCRdb copy is restricted to in-frame clones and leaves out a portion. The sample records under 200,000 clones, around 83% being singletons. Material for sequencing was peripheral blood. These receptors were collected from a man aged 18 to 29 with acute or convalescent COVID-19.

The chain joins TRBV2 to TRBJ2-2; 8 bases map to TRBD2. The CDR3 is 14 residues long. Per germline, CDR1 SNHLY and CDR2 FYNNEI. Unmatched junction bases numbered 7, after V lost 6 bases and J lost 7 bases. CDR3 coding DNA: TGTGCCAGCAGAGGGGCTAGCGGGCGCGGGGAGCTGTTTTTT. This sequence encodes CASRGASGRGELFF.

The V gene is TRBV7-7, the J gene TRBJ2-3, with 9 bases lining up with TRBD1. The J segment lost 2 bases and the V segment lost 6 bases, leaving 12 bases of the junction unmatched. The CDR3 covers 17 residues. Germline V gene lookup returns CDR1 SSHAT and CDR2 FNYEAQ (reference sequence). The CDR3 loop is CASRPDTGGEVTDTQYF. The DNA of the CDR3 is TGTGCCAGCAGGCCTGATACAGGGGGCGAAGTCACAGATACGCAGTATTTT.

For the CDR3, the DNA is TGTGCCAGCAGCCAAGTCACCGAGGAAAAACTGTTTTTT. The encoded protein is CASSQVTEEKLFF. J is TRBJ1-4 and V is TRBV3-1 (or the pseudogene TRBV3-2); D gene unclear. The CDR3 covers 13 residues. Germline V gives CDR1 LGHDT, CDR2 YNNKEL (reference sequence). V lost 1 base, J lost 8 bases, and 8 bases lay in between.

This sequence joins TRBV13 and TRBJ2-1; the D gene is possibly TRBD1 (6 bases). V lost 7 bases and J lost 5, with 15 bases in between. The CDR3 spans 14 residues. CDR1 is PRHDT and CDR2 is FYEKMQ in the germline V gene (reference sequence). Here the CDR3 reads CASMQGNFHNEQFF. The CDR3, as DNA: TGTGCCAGCATGCAGGGGAATTTCCACAATGAGCAGTTCTTC.

The chain joins TRBV7-9 to TRBJ2-1; 12 nucleotides align to TRBD2. V lost 5 bases, J lost 0 bases, and 5 bases stayed unmatched. CDR1 and CDR2 from the germline V gene are SEHNR and FQNEAQ (reference sequence). The CDR3 consists of 17 residues. CDR3 nucleotides: TGTGCCAGCAGCCCCGTGACTAGCGGGGGCTCCTACAATGAGCAGTTCTTC. This translates into CASSPVTSGGSYNEQFF.

V gene TRBV7-9 combines with J gene TRBJ2-6, with 9 nucleotides matching TRBD1. Germline V gene sequence: CDR1 SEHNR, CDR2 FQNEAQ (reference sequence). The trim removed 10 bases at V and 4 bases at J, leaving 11 bases unmatched. The CDR3 has 16 amino acids. CDR3: CATLTGTGPGANVLTF. DNA of the CDR3: TGTGCCACCCTTACCGGGACAGGGCCCGGGGCCAACGTCCTGACTTTC.

This clone occurred a few times. The chain joins TRBV10-1 to TRBJ2-1, with TRBD1 matching over 10 bases. This CDR3 has 16 amino acids. From germline, CDR1 is WNHNN and CDR2 SYGVQD (reference sequence). The V gene end was trimmed by 6 bases and the J gene end by 4 bases; junction bases not matched to a gene: 9. The CDR3 region is CASSYERDRGYNEQFF. The CDR3 DNA reads as TGCGCCAGCAGCTATGAGCGGGACAGGGGTTACAATGAGCAGTTCTTC.

Comments on this clone: This CDR3 is also generated by other DNA sequences in the sample. The chain employs TRBV7-9 and TRBJ1-1; D not resolved. Germline loops: CDR1 SEHNR, CDR2 FQNEAQ (reference sequence). The V gene lost 6 bases and the J gene lost 0 bases, with 5 bases spanning the gap. The CDR3 length is 12 residues. In DNA, the CDR3 is TGTGCCAGCAGTTTCATGAACACTGAAGCTTTCTTT. Amino acids: CASSFMNTEAFF. The full variable domain, rest sourced from reference TRBV7-9 and TRBJ1-1, is DTGVSQNPRHKITKRGQNVTFRCDPISEHNRLYWYRQTLGQGPEFLTYFQNEAQLEKSRLLSDRFSAERPKGSFSTLEIQRTEQGDSAMYLCASSFMNTEAFFGQGTRLTVV.

The chain couples TRBV24-1 to TRBJ2-3; 11 nucleotides match TRBD2. In germline, CDR1 is KGHDR, CDR2 SFDVKD. Trimming at V came to 3 bases and at J to 2 bases, leaving 3 bases not matched to a gene. The CDR3 is 16 amino acids. The CDR3 is CATSDDSGGATDTQYF. CDR3 in DNA: TGTGCCACCAGTGATGATAGCGGGGGGGCCACAGATACGCAGTATTTT.

This clone was seen a few times. The chain couples TRBV6-5 to TRBJ1-4; tentative D call: TRBD1 (6 bases). The CDR3 totals 14 residues. Germline V gives CDR1 MNHEY, CDR2 SVGAGI. The ends were cut back, 7 bases at V and 8 bases at J, with 17 bases in the middle. In DNA, the CDR3 is TGTGCCAGCAATCTAAGACAGGCAGGGGAAAAACTGTTTTTT. It specifies CASNLRQAGEKLFF.

This rearrangement joins TRBV4-1 to TRBJ2-3; 7 bases map to TRBD1. J was trimmed by 2 bases and V by 1 base; bases with no gene match: 6. Germline V CDR1 and CDR2: MGHRA, YSYEKL. This CDR3 is 16 amino acids long. The chain's CDR3 is CASSQVTGQPTDTQYF. DNA of the CDR3: TGCGCCAGCAGCCAAGTCACGGGACAGCCCACAGATACGCAGTATTTT.

The gene calls are TRBV3-1 (or the pseudogene TRBV3-2) and TRBJ1-4; D remains ambiguous. V was cut by 8 bases and J by 0 bases, with 13 bases left in between. Per the germline V gene, CDR1 is LGHDT and CDR2 is YNNKEL (reference sequence). There are 15 residues in the CDR3. CDR3 protein: CASAQSDATNEKLFF. The CDR3, as DNA: TGTGCCAGCGCCCAGTCAGATGCAACTAATGAAAAACTGTTTTTT.

The chain employs TRBV24-1 and TRBJ2-5; TRBD2 matches at 15 bases. Trimming took 6 bases from V and 1 from J; bases not matched to a gene: 11. CDR1 is KGHDR, CDR2 SFDVKD, per germline. This CDR3 region has 19 residues. This chain's CDR3 is CATSPLGLAGGIIQETQYF. CDR3 DNA: TGTGCCACCAGTCCCCTGGGACTAGCGGGGGGTATCATCCAAGAGACCCAGTACTTC.

This clone was seen once. The chain has TRBV30 and TRBJ1-1; TRBD1 is a possible D gene (6 bases). CDR1 and CDR2 from the germline V gene are GTSNPN and SVGIG (reference sequence). V lost 2 bases and J lost 11, with 27 bases in between. The CDR3 consists of 16 residues. CDR3 nucleotides: TGTGCCTGGAGTCAAATGAAATACCGGGACAAACAAGAGGCTTTCTTT. Encoded protein: CAWSQMKYRDKQEAFF. The whole variable domain, remainder taken from reference TRBV30 and TRBJ1-1, is SQTIHQWPATLVQPVGSPLSLECTVEGTSNPNLYWYRQAAGRGLQLLFYSVGIGQISSEVPQNLSASRPQDRQFILSSKKLLLSDSGFYLCAWSQMKYRDKQEAFFGQGTRLTVV.

This chain's CDR3 is CASSHSRDSSYEQYF. DNA for the CDR3: TGTGCCAGCTCACATTCACGGGACAGTTCCTACGAGCAGTACTTC. V usage is TRBV18 and J usage is TRBJ2-7; TRBD1 matches 7 bases. With V trimmed by 4 bases and J by 1 base, 7 bases remained unmatched. This CDR3 contains 15 residues. Germline-derived CDR1 and CDR2 are KGHSH and LQKENI.

Written as DNA, the CDR3 is TGTGCCAGTAATGGAGTTTATGGAAACACCATATATTTT. This sequence encodes CASNGVYGNTIYF. This sequence joins TRBV19 and TRBJ1-3, with no clear D. The V gene lost 7 bases and the J gene lost 3 bases, with 10 bases spanning the gap. The germline gives CDR1 LNHDA, CDR2 SQIVND (reference sequence). CDR3 length: 13 amino acids.

This clone has just one count. The chain links TRBV5-1 to TRBJ2-5; 8 bases align to TRBD2. V dropped 0 bases and J dropped 7; count of bases not matched to a gene: 5. Germline V gives CDR1 SGHRS, CDR2 YFSETQ. This CDR3 region has 14 residues. The CDR3 is CASSLDPSGGTQYF. The CDR3 coding sequence is TGCGCCAGCAGCTTGGATCCAAGCGGGGGGACCCAGTACTTC.

The chain couples TRBV5-1 to TRBJ1-1, with TRBD1 matching over 8 bases. Germline V CDR1 and CDR2: SGHRS, YFSETQ. J was trimmed by 8 bases and V by 2 bases; bases with no gene match: 14. CDR3 length equals 16 residues. CDR3 region: CASSLGGDRPVREAFF. CDR3 sequence (DNA): TGCGCCAGCAGCTTAGGGGGGGACAGGCCCGTCCGGGAAGCTTTCTTT.

Only one count was recorded for this clone. This chain joins TRBV5-5 and TRBJ2-3; no clear D. This CDR3 has 15 residues. V gave up 0 bases and J gave up 2 bases, with 10 bases separating them. CDR1 and CDR2 (germline): SGHKS, YYEKEE (reference sequence). The CDR3 DNA is TGTGCCAGCAGCTTGGGAGACTTAAACACAGATACGCAGTATTTT. This codes for CASSLGDLNTDTQYF.

The rearrangement uses TRBV6-4 and TRBJ1-2, with D tentatively TRBD1 (5 bases). This CDR3 is 14 amino acids long. Germline CDR1 MRHNA, CDR2 SNTAGT. Trimming stripped 3 bases from V and 5 bases from J, with 13 bases between. In DNA form, the CDR3 reads TGTGCCAGCAGTGATGGACACCTAATTTATGGCTACACCTTC. This encodes CASSDGHLIYGYTF.

V and J are TRBV6-1 and TRBJ2-7, with D unclear. Trimming left V 2 bases short and J 5 bases short, with 4 bases between. Germline loops: CDR1 MNHNS, CDR2 SASEGT. The CDR3 has 11 residues. The CDR3 sequence: CASSEHDEQYF. The CDR3 DNA follows: TGTGCCAGCAGTGAACATGACGAGCAGTACTTC.

The gene calls are TRBV5-1 and TRBJ2-5, with D perhaps TRBD2 (7 bases). V was cut by 3 bases and J by 5 bases, with 11 bases left in between. The CDR3 has 13 amino acids. The V gene's germline CDR1 is SGHRS and CDR2 YFSETQ. CDR3 protein: CASSWGGEETQYF. CDR3 DNA: TGCGCCAGCAGCTGGGGGGGCGAGGAGACCCAGTACTTC.

This chain connects TRBV27 to TRBJ2-7, with 8 bases lining up with TRBD1. This CDR3 spans 15 amino acids. Per the germline V gene, CDR1 is MNHEY and CDR2 is SMNVEV (reference sequence). Trimming cost V 5 bases and J 3 bases; bases outside gene matches: 9. CDR3 sequence: CASSTTGEGLYEQYF. CDR3 DNA sequence: TGTGCCAGCAGTACGACAGGGGAAGGACTCTACGAGCAGTACTTC.

V gene TRBV9 combines with J gene TRBJ2-7; TRBD2 is a possible D gene (5 bases). The germline V gene has CDR1 SGDLS and CDR2 YYNGEE. The CDR3 totals 13 residues. The ends were cut back, 2 bases at V and 5 bases at J, with 11 bases in the middle. The DNA of the CDR3 is TGTGCCAGCAGCGTCGGGGAAGGCCACGAGCAGTACTTC. As protein: CASSVGEGHEQYF. Using reference TRBV9 and TRBJ2-7 for the parts outside the CDR3, the full variable domain is DSGVTQTPKHLITATGQRVTLRCSPRSGDLSVYWYQQSLDQGLQFLIQYYNGEERAKGNILERFSAQQFPDLHSELNLSSLELGDSALYFCASSVGEGHEQYFGPGTRLTVT.

The V call is TRBV5-1, the J call TRBJ2-3, with D possibly TRBD2 on 6 matching bases. The CDR3 spans 16 residues. Germline lookup yields CDR1 SGHRS and CDR2 YFSETQ. Deletions cut 0 bases from V and 0 bases from J, with 11 bases between. CDR3 sequence reads: CASSLAAGLSTDTQYF. The CDR3 bases are TGCGCCAGCAGCTTGGCGGCTGGACTAAGCACAGATACGCAGTATTTT.

The chain employs TRBV10-3 and TRBJ1-5; no clear D gene. Germline CDR1 and CDR2: ENHRY and SYGVKD. V lost 4 bases and J 8 bases, leaving 6 bases between the germline ends. CDR3 length: 11 residues. CDR3 in amino acids: CAISGAKPQHF. The CDR3 nucleotides read TGTGCCATCAGTGGGGCCAAGCCCCAGCATTTT.

This clone came up a few times. This rearrangement joins TRBV4-2 to TRBJ1-1; D gene uncertain. The CDR3 extends over 18 amino acids. Between the trimmed V and J ends, which lost 5 bases and 0 bases, there was a span of 22 bases. Germline V gene data show CDR1 as LGHNA and CDR2 as YNFKEQ. The CDR3 is CASSARPGSPQMNTEAFF. In DNA form, the CDR3 reads TGTGCCAGCAGCGCCAGACCGGGGTCCCCACAGATGAACACTGAAGCTTTCTTT.

This clone was counted once. Other DNA sequences of this sample code for an identical CDR3. The gene calls are TRBV30 and TRBJ1-6; tentatively, D is TRBD1 (5 bases). V was trimmed by 2 bases and J by 5 bases, leaving 10 bases between them. Germline V gene data show CDR1 as GTSNPN and CDR2 as SVGIG (reference sequence). This CDR3 contains 14 residues. CDR3 sequence reads: CAWSLGQDNSPLHF. The CDR3 DNA is TGTGCCTGGAGTTTGGGGCAAGATAATTCACCCCTCCACTTT.

V usage is TRBV19 and J usage is TRBJ1-1, with D possibly TRBD1 on 5 matching bases. The germline CDR1 and CDR2 sequences are LNHDA and SQIVND (reference sequence). The CDR3 runs to 15 residues. With 4 bases removed from V and 0 bases from J, the gap between germline ends came to 12 bases. Written as DNA, the CDR3 is TGTGCCAGTAGTAAAGGTCAGGGCCTGAACACTGAAGCTTTCTTT. This sequence encodes CASSKGQGLNTEAFF. Full variable domain (rest looked up from reference TRBV19 and TRBJ1-1): DGGITQSPKYLFRKEGQNVTLSCEQNLNHDAMYWYRQDPGQGLRLIYYSQIVNDFQKGDIAEGYSVSREKKESFPLTVTSAQKNPTAFYLCASSKGQGLNTEAFFGQGTRLTVV.

A few counts support this clone. This rearrangement joins TRBV28 to TRBJ1-6; no definite D call. Trimming removed 8 bases from V and 9 bases from J, with 8 bases in between. The CDR3 spans 11 residues. Germline V lookup: CDR1 MDHEN, CDR2 SYDVKM. This CDR3 reads CASSNISPLHF. The CDR3, as DNA: TGTGCCAGCTCCAACATTTCACCCCTCCACTTT.

For the CDR3, the DNA is TGTGCCAGCAGCCTTCGGACTAGTTCCTACGAGCAGTACTTC. Its translation is CASSLRTSSYEQYF. This chain uses TRBV7-9 with TRBJ2-7; 7 bases are a match to TRBD2. The CDR3 has 14 amino acids. V shed 5 bases, J shed 1 base, and the junction held 5 bases outside the gene matches. Germline V gene data show CDR1 as SEHNR and CDR2 as FQNEAQ (reference sequence).